This entry is about one T cell receptor (beta chain). This record comes from a study of CD8 T cells in ankylosing spondylitis. This CDR3 is built from 14 residues. Losses at the gene ends were 6 bases for V and 4 bases for J; bases not matched to a gene: 8. 5'-RACE, quantitative and with molecular barcodes, yielded the TCR beta libraries. One entry per CDR3 protein results from TCRdb running MiXCR on the 5' RACE reads. Of around 300,000 distinct CDR3 sequences listed, roughly 14% are singletons. This clonotype was obtained from a male donor with ankylosing spondylitis or in good health (not recorded which). Sequenced input: blood, either unsorted or a sorted T cell fraction (not recorded which). The V and J genes are TRBV12-3 or TRBV12-4 and TRBJ1-1; 7 bases align to TRBD1. Written as DNA, the CDR3 is TGTGCCAGCAGCCGACAGGGTTATGCCACTGAAGCTTTCTTT. This encodes CASSRQGYATEAFF.